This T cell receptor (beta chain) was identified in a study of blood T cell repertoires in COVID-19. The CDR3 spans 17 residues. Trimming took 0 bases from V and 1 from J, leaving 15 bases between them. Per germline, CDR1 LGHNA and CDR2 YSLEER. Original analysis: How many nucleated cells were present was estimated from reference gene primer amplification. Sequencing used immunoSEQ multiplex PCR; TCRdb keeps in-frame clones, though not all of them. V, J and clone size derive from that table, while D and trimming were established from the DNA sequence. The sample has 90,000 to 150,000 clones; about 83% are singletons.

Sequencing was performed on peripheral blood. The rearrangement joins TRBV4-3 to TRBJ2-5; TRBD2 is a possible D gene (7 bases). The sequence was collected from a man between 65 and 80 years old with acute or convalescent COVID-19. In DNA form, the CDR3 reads TGCGCCAGCAGCCAAGATCGAGGCGGGGGCCCCCAAGAGACCCAGTACTTC. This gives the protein CASSQDRGGGPQETQYF.